Listed here are 13 T cell receptor beta chains from one sample, sequenced in a study of OX40 agonist ivuxolimab in advanced cancers. The method was immunoSEQ multiplex PCR; TCRdb's version includes in-frame clones alone and lacks a portion of them. This table has around 50,000 clones, over 75% appearing once. The material sequenced was CD4+ or CD8+ T cells sorted from blood, taken in a trial of the OX40 agonist ivuxolimab. The receptor set was obtained from an adult with an advanced solid tumor such as melanoma, head and neck, liver or kidney cancer.

This chain links TRBV29-1 with TRBJ2-3, with D hard to call. V was trimmed by 5 bases and J by 6 bases, leaving 9 bases between them. The germline V gene encodes CDR1 SQVTM and CDR2 ANQGSEA. The length of the CDR3 is 11 residues. CDR3 amino acids: CSVSHADTQYF. CDR3 sequence (DNA): TGCAGCGTTTCTCACGCCGATACGCAGTATTTT.

The chain uses TRBV15 and TRBJ2-2; D might be TRBD1 or TRBD2, each matching 5 bases. Germline CDR1 and CDR2: LNHNV and YYDKDF (reference sequence). The CDR3 runs 16 residues. Deletions cut 3 bases from V and 0 bases from J, with 11 bases between. In nucleotides, the CDR3 is TGTGCCACCAGCAGCGCCGGGGCCGCGAACACCGGGGAGCTGTTTTTT. As protein: CATSSAGAANTGELFF. The whole variable domain, filled in from reference TRBV15 and TRBJ2-2, reads DAMVIQNPRYQVTQFGKPVTLSCSQTLNHNVMYWYQQKSSQAPKLLFHYYDKDFNNEADTPDNFQSRRPNTSFCFLDIRSPGLGDTAMYLCATSSAGAANTGELFFGEGSRLTVL.

V usage is TRBV7-2 and J usage is TRBJ1-6; 7 bases match TRBD1. This CDR3 comprises 15 residues. The J segment lost 9 bases and the V segment lost 0 bases, leaving 5 bases of the junction unmatched. Germline V lookup: CDR1 SGHTA, CDR2 FQGNSA. The CDR3 sequence is CASSLARGLGSPLHF. The CDR3 region has the DNA TGTGCCAGCAGCTTAGCGAGGGGGCTTGGTTCACCCCTCCACTTT.

This chain links TRBV7-9 with TRBJ2-1, with 11 bases matching TRBD2. The V segment lost 5 bases and the J segment 9 bases; nucleotides outside the gene matches: 9. Germline V lookup: CDR1 SEHNR, CDR2 FQNEAQ (reference sequence). This CDR3 comprises 15 residues. The CDR3 coding sequence is TGTGCCAGCAGCGGGCGTAGCGGGAGGGCCTCTGAGCAGTTCTTC. Translating it yields CASSGRSGRASEQFF.

The V call is TRBV18, the J call TRBJ2-2; no firm D call. The CDR3 is 12 residues long. Trimming pared 4 bases from V and 8 bases from J, leaving 8 bases between. Germline-derived CDR1 and CDR2 are KGHSH and LQKENI. CDR3 sequence reads: CASSRTGGELFF. In nucleotides, the CDR3 is TGTGCCAGCTCACGGACCGGTGGGGAGCTGTTTTTT. Variable domain in full (rest from reference TRBV18 and TRBJ2-2): NAGVMQNPRHLVRRRGQEARLRCSPMKGHSHVYWYRQLPEEGLKFMVYLQKENIIDESGMPKERFSAEFPKEGPSILRIQQVVRGDSAAYFCASSRTGGELFFGEGSRLTVL.

The CDR3 DNA is TGTGCCAGCAGCCGGGGACTAGCGGGAGGGCCACTTTACGAGCAGTACTTC. This encodes CASSRGLAGGPLYEQYF. This sequence joins TRBV7-9 and TRBJ2-5; the match to TRBD2 covers 16 bases. The J call is doubtful: the DNA matches TRBJ2-7 better. The germline V gene encodes CDR1 SEHNR and CDR2 FQNEAQ (reference sequence). CDR3 length: 17 amino acids.

This chain connects TRBV5-4 to TRBJ2-7, with TRBD2 matching over 12 bases. There are 15 residues in the CDR3. V gave up 1 base and J gave up 2 bases; unmatched junction bases: 1. The germline V gene has CDR1 SGHNT and CDR2 YYREEE (reference sequence). The CDR3 DNA reads TGTGCCAGCAGCTTGCTAGCGGGAGGGCCCTACGAGCAGTACTTC. Its translation is CASSLLAGGPYEQYF.

The chain combines TRBV7-8 with TRBJ2-3; D may correspond to TRBD1 or TRBD2 (5 bases each). The CDR3 is 16 residues long. V lost 5 bases to trimming and J lost 2 bases, with 17 bases between them. Germline assignment: CDR1 SGHVS and CDR2 FQNEAQ. The CDR3 loop reads CASSTQRDGTTDTQYF. CDR3 sequence (DNA): TGTGCCAGCAGCACCCAACGTGACGGGACCACAGATACGCAGTATTTT.

The chain employs TRBV18 and TRBJ2-5; tentative D call: TRBD2 (5 bases). CDR1 is KGHSH, CDR2 LQKENI, per germline. The CDR3 consists of 15 residues. V lost 5 bases to trimming and J lost 1 base, with 14 bases between them. CDR3 sequence (DNA): TGTGCCAGCTCAGGGAATGGAGGCAGCCAAGAGACCCAGTACTTC. It translates to CASSGNGGSQETQYF.

The chain uses TRBV5-1 and TRBJ2-3; 13 bases align to TRBD2. Germline values: CDR1 SGHRS, CDR2 YFSETQ. The V gene end was trimmed by 3 bases and the J gene end by 3 bases; junction bases not matched to a gene: 4. The CDR3 length is 16 residues. The CDR3 nucleotides are TGCGCCAGCAGCTCGAGGACTAGCGGGAGTACAGATACGCAGTATTTT. Translation: CASSSRTSGSTDTQYF.

A word on this clone: Compared with germline, one end of the junction differs, possibly owing to a read error. This chain connects TRBV6-1 to TRBJ1-2; the match to TRBD1 covers 9 bases. The CDR3 length is 12 residues. CDR1 MNHNS and CDR2 SASEGT come from the germline V gene. CDR3 residues: CASTPGQGTYAF. As DNA, the CDR3 is TGTGCCAGCACCCCGGGACAGGGAACCTACGCCTTC.

This clone was seen a handful of times. V is TRBV10-1 and J is TRBJ2-7; D is undetermined. CDR1 WNHNN and CDR2 SYGVQD come from the germline V gene (reference sequence). V was cut by 0 bases and J by 2 bases, with 5 bases left in between. The length of the CDR3 is 13 residues. The CDR3 DNA sequence: TGCGCCAGCAGTGAGTCGGCGACCTACGAGCAGTACTTC. Its translation: CASSESATYEQYF.

The genes are TRBV30 and TRBJ2-6, with 9 bases that match TRBD1. The CDR3 has 16 residues. V lost 7 bases and J lost 3; bases outside the gene matches: 10. Germline CDR1 GTSNPN, CDR2 SVGIG (reference sequence). The CDR3 spells CASTGGDFYGANVLTF. In DNA, the CDR3 is TGTGCCTCTACAGGGGGCGACTTTTATGGGGCCAACGTCCTGACTTTC.